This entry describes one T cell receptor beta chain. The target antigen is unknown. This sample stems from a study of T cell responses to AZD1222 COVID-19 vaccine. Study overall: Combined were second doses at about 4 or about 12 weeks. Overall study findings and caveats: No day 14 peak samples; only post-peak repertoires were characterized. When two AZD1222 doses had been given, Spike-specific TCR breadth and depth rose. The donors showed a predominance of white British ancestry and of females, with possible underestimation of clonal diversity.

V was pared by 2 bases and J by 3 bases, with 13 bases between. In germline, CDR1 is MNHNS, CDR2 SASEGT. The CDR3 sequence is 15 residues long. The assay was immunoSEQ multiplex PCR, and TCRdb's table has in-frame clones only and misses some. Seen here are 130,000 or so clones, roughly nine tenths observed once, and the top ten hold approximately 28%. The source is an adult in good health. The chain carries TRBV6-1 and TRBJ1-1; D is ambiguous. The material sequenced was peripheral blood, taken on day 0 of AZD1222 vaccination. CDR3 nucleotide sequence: TGTGCCAGCAGTGAAAGGTGGTCGGTGGACACTGAAGCTTTCTTT. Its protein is CASSERWSVDTEAFF.